The T cell receptor (beta chain) under discussion was sequenced for a study of glioma-infiltrating T cells. This clonotype was found many times. Trimming pared 6 bases from V and 2 bases from J, leaving 12 bases between. The CDR3 sequence is 13 residues long. CDR1 and CDR2 from the germline V gene are DFQATT and SNEGSKA (reference sequence). The iRepertoire nested amplicon-rescue multiplex PCR amplified TCR alpha and beta CDR3s from RNA. TCRdb used MiXCR to reprocess the multiplex PCR reads, holding one entry per CDR3 protein. Here the sample spans about 89,000 distinct CDR3 sequences, less than 30% being singletons.

This chain connects TRBV20-1 to TRBJ2-3; D may be TRBD1 (6 bases). This receptor was identified in a human donor with low-grade glioma or glioblastoma, undergoing nonglioma brain surgery, or in good health (not recorded which). The sample comprised glioma tissue, nonneoplastic brain tissue, or PBMCs (not recorded which). The CDR3 is CSASYRATDTQYF. Here the CDR3 DNA reads TGCAGTGCGTCCTACAGGGCCACAGATACGCAGTATTTT.